The sequence of this TCR beta chain was determined in a study of OX40 agonist ivuxolimab in advanced cancers. CDR3 length: 15 amino acids. Germline values: CDR1 SEHNR, CDR2 FQNEAQ (reference sequence). Trimming left V 2 bases short and J 1 base short, with 11 bases between. The table came from immunoSEQ multiplex PCR; TCRdb's copy has only in-frame clones and leaves some out. The profile shows some 40,000 clones, around 90% of them singletons. This clone was observed a single time. This sample comprised CD4+ or CD8+ T cells sorted from blood, obtained in a trial of the OX40 agonist ivuxolimab. The clonotype originates from an adult with an advanced solid tumor such as melanoma, head and neck, liver or kidney cancer. This chain joins TRBV7-9 and TRBJ2-5; no clear D gene. The CDR3 spells CASSLLRPSQETQYF. DNA for the CDR3: TGTGCCAGCAGCTTACTCCGACCATCCCAAGAGACCCAGTACTTC. Full variable domain (missing parts from reference TRBV7-9 and TRBJ2-5): DTGVSQNPRHKITKRGQNVTFRCDPISEHNRLYWYRQTLGQGPEFLTYFQNEAQLEKSRLLSDRFSAERPKGSFSTLEIQRTEQGDSAMYLCASSLLRPSQETQYFGPGTRLLVL.